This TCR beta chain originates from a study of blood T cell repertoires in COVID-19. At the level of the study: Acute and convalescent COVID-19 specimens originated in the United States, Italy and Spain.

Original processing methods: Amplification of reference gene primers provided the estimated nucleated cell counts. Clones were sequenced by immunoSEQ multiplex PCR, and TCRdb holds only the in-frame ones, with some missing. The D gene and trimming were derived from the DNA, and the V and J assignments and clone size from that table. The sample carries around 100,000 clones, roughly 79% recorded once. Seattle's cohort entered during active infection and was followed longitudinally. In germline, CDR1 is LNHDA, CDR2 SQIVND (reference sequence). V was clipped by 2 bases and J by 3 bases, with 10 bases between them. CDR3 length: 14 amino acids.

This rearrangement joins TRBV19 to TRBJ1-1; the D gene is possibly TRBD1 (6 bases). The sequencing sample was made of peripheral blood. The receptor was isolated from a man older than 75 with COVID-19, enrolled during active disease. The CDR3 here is CASSITGQDTEAFF. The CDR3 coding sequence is TGTGCCAGTAGTATAACAGGGCAGGACACTGAAGCTTTCTTT.